These 28 T cell receptor beta chains originate from one sample sequenced in a study of cytomegalovirus exposure and HLA in healthy donors. The PCR used 60 Vbeta and 13 Jbeta primers. TCRdb keeps only in-frame clones here, not all; method: immunoSEQ multiplex PCR. Among roughly 150,000 clones listed, around 75% were seen once. Specimen: PBMCs. Receptors were obtained from a male donor in good health and CMV-seronegative.

The chain couples TRBV6-1 to TRBJ2-7, with D uncertain. The V gene's germline CDR1 is MNHNS and CDR2 SASEGT. Trimming shortened V by 6 bases and J by 6 bases, and 12 bases separated the two germline ends. The CDR3 consists of 12 residues. This CDR3 reads CASSPRVPEQYF. CDR3 nucleotides: TGTGCCAGCAGCCCCCGGGTGCCCGAGCAGTACTTC.

The chain employs TRBV2 and TRBJ2-2; D is ambiguous. CDR3 length equals 15 residues. The germline CDR1 and CDR2 sequences are SNHLY and FYNNEI. The germline V and J ends were trimmed by 2 bases and 1 base, with 8 bases remaining between them. CDR3 residues: CASSERQQNTGELFF. DNA for the CDR3: TGTGCCAGCAGTGAACGTCAACAGAACACCGGGGAGCTGTTTTTT.

The V and J genes are TRBV9 and TRBJ2-5; the D is unclear. CDR1 and CDR2 from the germline V gene are SGDLS and YYNGEE. V was pared by 0 bases and J by 1 base, with 13 bases between. The CDR3 totals 16 residues. CDR3 region: CASSVAAGSSQETQYF. The CDR3, as DNA: TGTGCCAGCAGCGTAGCCGCCGGGTCTAGCCAAGAGACCCAGTACTTC.

This clone showed up just a few times. In DNA, the CDR3 is TGTGCCAGCAGTTACAGGGACAGGGGGGCGGATGGCTACACCTTC. It yields the protein CASSYRDRGADGYTF. The rearrangement links TRBV6-6 to TRBJ1-2, with 11 nucleotides matching TRBD1. This CDR3 is 15 amino acids long. Germline loops: CDR1 MNHNY, CDR2 SVGAGI (reference sequence). Trimming at V came to 2 bases and at J to 6 bases, leaving 5 bases not matched to a gene.

The chain uses TRBV9 and TRBJ2-3; D might be TRBD2 (5 bases). Germline loops: CDR1 SGDLS, CDR2 YYNGEE. The ends were cut back, 2 bases at V and 1 base at J, with 8 bases in the middle. CDR3 length equals 14 residues. CDR3 sequence reads: CASSVYSGTDTQYF. The DNA of the CDR3 is TGTGCCAGCAGCGTCTATAGCGGCACAGATACGCAGTATTTT.

The V and J genes are TRBV19 and TRBJ1-1; tentatively, D is TRBD1 (5 bases). The CDR3 extends over 14 amino acids. The germline V gene has CDR1 LNHDA and CDR2 SQIVND (reference sequence). Trimming left V 7 bases short and J 2 bases short, with 14 bases between. The chain's CDR3 is CASTQNRHNTEAFF. Here the CDR3 DNA reads TGTGCCAGTACTCAGAACAGGCACAACACTGAAGCTTTCTTT.

V and J are TRBV30 and TRBJ1-1, with TRBD1 as a possible D gene (6 bases). The V gene's germline CDR1 is GTSNPN and CDR2 SVGIG (reference sequence). The CDR3 has 10 residues. V lost 5 bases and J lost 7, with 8 bases in between. This chain's CDR3 is CAWYRVEAFF. In DNA, the CDR3 is TGTGCCTGGTACAGGGTTGAAGCTTTCTTT.

A few counts support this clone. The V gene is TRBV15, the J gene TRBJ2-1; 9 bases map to TRBD1. Germline V gives CDR1 LNHNV, CDR2 YYDKDF (reference sequence). With 0 bases clipped from V and 9 bases from J, the junction kept 12 bases outside the gene matches. The CDR3 extends over 17 amino acids. CDR3 loop: CATSRETGTGSGSEQFF. CDR3 sequence (DNA): TGTGCCACCAGCAGAGAAACCGGGACAGGGAGTGGGAGTGAGCAGTTCTTC.

The rearrangement uses TRBV6-5 and TRBJ1-6; unclear D gene. The germline V gene has CDR1 MNHEY and CDR2 SVGAGI. CDR3 length: 15 residues. Deletions cut 8 bases from V and 9 bases from J, with 20 bases between. This chain's CDR3 is CASHRAAGIPSPLHF. The CDR3 DNA sequence: TGTGCCAGCCACCGGGCCGCGGGGATACCTTCACCCCTCCACTTT.

This sequence joins TRBV6-1 and TRBJ1-6; 7 bases line up with TRBD1. Germline V lookup: CDR1 MNHNS, CDR2 SASEGT. The CDR3 runs 16 residues. The V gene end was trimmed by 4 bases and the J gene end by 5 bases; junction bases not matched to a gene: 8. CDR3 coding DNA: TGTGCCAGCAGTGCAAACAGGGGAAGGGATAATTCACCCCTCCACTTT. Protein: CASSANRGRDNSPLHF.

In its sample, this clone was seen a few times. The chain has TRBV28 and TRBJ1-4, with a weak D call TRBD1 (5 bases). V dropped 9 bases and J dropped 4 bases, with 12 bases sitting between them. The CDR3 extends over 13 amino acids. Germline CDR1 and CDR2: MDHEN and SYDVKM. CDR3 region: CASRGLNNEKLFF. The CDR3 DNA follows: TGTGCCAGTAGGGGACTCAATAATGAAAAACTGTTTTTT.

This chain joins TRBV29-1 and TRBJ2-7; 10 bases match TRBD1. CDR1 is SQVTM, CDR2 ANQGSEA, per germline. This CDR3 has 16 amino acids. J lost 5 bases, V lost 2 bases, and 12 bases had no gene match. CDR3 residues: CSVENLGTGDVHEQYF. The CDR3 coding sequence is TGCAGCGTTGAAAATTTGGGGACAGGGGATGTGCACGAGCAGTACTTC.

The chain couples TRBV28 to TRBJ1-2; 8 positions match TRBD1. V lost 6 bases and J lost 6; bases outside the gene matches: 12. This CDR3 spans 15 amino acids. The germline CDR1 and CDR2 sequences are MDHEN and SYDVKM. CDR3 sequence reads: CASSRQGAEENGYTF. CDR3 coding DNA: TGTGCCAGCAGCCGGCAGGGGGCAGAAGAGAATGGCTACACCTTC.

The CDR3: CASSGEGNQPQHF. The CDR3 bases are TGTGCCAGCTCAGGGGAGGGCAATCAGCCCCAGCATTTT. The chain is built from TRBV18 and TRBJ1-5; D call uncertain. This CDR3 spans 13 amino acids. Germline V gene lookup returns CDR1 KGHSH and CDR2 LQKENI. Trimming removed 5 bases at V and 2 bases at J, with 7 bases between. Using reference TRBV18 and TRBJ1-5 for the parts outside the CDR3, the full variable domain is NAGVMQNPRHLVRRRGQEARLRCSPMKGHSHVYWYRQLPEEGLKFMVYLQKENIIDESGMPKERFSAEFPKEGPSILRIQQVVRGDSAAYFCASSGEGNQPQHFGDGTRLSIL.

This sequence joins TRBV4-3 and TRBJ2-5, with D hard to call. CDR1 is LGHNA and CDR2 is YSLEER in the germline V gene. The length of the CDR3 is 13 residues. The V gene lost 1 base and the J gene lost 4 bases, with 7 bases spanning the gap. CDR3 DNA: TGCGCCAGCAGCCAAGGGAGTGGAGAGACCCAGTACTTC. Its protein product is CASSQGSGETQYF.

The chain uses TRBV6-5 and TRBJ1-1; D unresolved. Per germline, CDR1 MNHEY and CDR2 SVGAGI. V lost 6 bases and J 0 bases, leaving 8 bases between the germline ends. There are 13 residues in the CDR3. The CDR3 DNA follows: TGTGCCAGCAGGGCGGGTCTGAACACTGAAGCTTTCTTT. Its protein is CASRAGLNTEAFF.

This clone was detected a few times. This sequence joins TRBV28 and TRBJ2-7, with D possibly TRBD1 on 8 matching bases. Trimming took 3 bases from V and 7 from J, leaving 22 bases between them. Germline V gene sequence: CDR1 MDHEN, CDR2 SYDVKM. The CDR3 spans 16 residues. The CDR3 DNA sequence: TGTGCCAGCAGTTTTCGGGTACGAGCGGGACAGGTAGAGCAGTACTTC. This translates into CASSFRVRAGQVEQYF.

This clone was seen more than once but under ten times. This sequence joins TRBV5-5 and TRBJ2-5; D not certain. Trimming removed 3 bases from V and 7 bases from J, with 10 bases in between. Germline lookup yields CDR1 SGHKS and CDR2 YYEKEE (reference sequence). This CDR3 contains 12 residues. The CDR3, as DNA: TGTGCCAGCAGCTCGCTACCCGGGACCCAGTACTTC. It codes for CASSSLPGTQYF.

This clone was picked up a small number of times. The CDR3 loop is CAISQMGAQKQPQHF. Here the CDR3 DNA reads TGTGCCATCAGCCAGATGGGGGCGCAAAAGCAGCCCCAGCATTTT. The chain couples TRBV10-3 to TRBJ1-5; TRBD1 is a possible D gene (6 bases). Looked up from germline, CDR1 is ENHRY and CDR2 is SYGVKD. The CDR3 is made up of 15 amino acids. Trimming shortened V by 6 bases and J by 7 bases, and 19 bases separated the two germline ends.

This clone was found a few times. The chain carries TRBV18 and TRBJ1-1; no definite D call. The CDR3 loop spans 17 amino acids. Germline V gives CDR1 KGHSH, CDR2 LQKENI. V was trimmed by 3 bases and J by 1 base, leaving 18 bases between them. CDR3 sequence (DNA): TGTGCCAGCTCACCCCAGATTGTAAGAACCCCGAACACTGAAGCTTTCTTT. Protein: CASSPQIVRTPNTEAFF. Full variable domain (missing parts from reference TRBV18 and TRBJ1-1): NAGVMQNPRHLVRRRGQEARLRCSPMKGHSHVYWYRQLPEEGLKFMVYLQKENIIDESGMPKERFSAEFPKEGPSILRIQQVVRGDSAAYFCASSPQIVRTPNTEAFFGQGTRLTVV.

The genes are TRBV28 and TRBJ1-2; maybe TRBD1 (6 bases). Trimming cost V 5 bases and J 0 bases, with 16 bases left between them. CDR1 MDHEN and CDR2 SYDVKM come from the germline V gene. The CDR3 runs to 16 residues. The CDR3 sequence is CASSPPGHIANYGYTF. The CDR3, as DNA: TGTGCCAGCAGTCCCCCGGGACACATAGCTAACTATGGCTACACCTTC.

The genes are TRBV10-3 and TRBJ2-3; maybe TRBD2 (6 bases). Trimming left V 6 bases short and J 1 base short, with 17 bases between. The germline V gene has CDR1 ENHRY and CDR2 SYGVKD. The CDR3 sequence is 16 residues long. The CDR3 protein is CAIRDLGWGGTDTQYF. CDR3 DNA sequence: TGTGCCATCAGGGACCTTGGGTGGGGGGGCACAGATACGCAGTATTTT.

The rearrangement links TRBV27 to TRBJ2-7; D gene ambiguous. Looked up from germline, CDR1 is MNHEY and CDR2 is SMNVEV (reference sequence). V shed 0 bases and J shed 6 bases, with 9 bases lying between them. This CDR3 contains 13 residues. The CDR3 DNA follows: TGTGCCAGCAGTTTATCGCCCTATCGCGAGCAGTACTTC. Translated: CASSLSPYREQYF.

This clone was seen a handful of times. This chain uses TRBV5-1 with TRBJ1-3; D is uncertain. Looked up from germline, CDR1 is SGHRS and CDR2 is YFSETQ. The V and J ends lost 3 bases and 2 bases respectively, with 12 bases between them. The CDR3 is 15 amino acids. CDR3 region: CASSYRGPPGNTIYF. CDR3 sequence (DNA): TGCGCCAGCAGCTATCGCGGCCCGCCTGGAAACACCATATATTTT.

This clone was seen only a few times. The V and J genes are TRBV28 and TRBJ2-3, with 11 bases that match TRBD2. Germline loops: CDR1 MDHEN, CDR2 SYDVKM. Germline trimming cut 7 bases from V and 1 base from J; bases unmatched to any gene: 1. CDR3 length: 14 amino acids. The DNA for the CDR3 is TGTGCCAGCAAACTAGCGGGGGGCACAGATACGCAGTATTTT. Translation gives CASKLAGGTDTQYF.

The rearrangement uses TRBV2 and TRBJ2-7, with 11 bases aligning to TRBD1. The CDR3 spans 15 residues. In germline, CDR1 is SNHLY, CDR2 FYNNEI. Unmatched junction bases numbered 9, after V lost 6 bases and J lost 5 bases. The CDR3 coding sequence is TGTGCCAGCAGAATTATAGGACAGGGGGCCAACGAGCAGTACTTC. Its translation is CASRIIGQGANEQYF.

V and J are TRBV5-1 and TRBJ2-7; TRBD1 aligns across 8 bases. Trimming took 5 bases from V and 4 from J; bases not matched to a gene: 11. CDR1 is SGHRS, CDR2 YFSETQ, per germline. The CDR3 totals 15 residues. CDR3 sequence reads: CASSQTGAGPYEQYF. The CDR3 nucleotides are TGCGCCAGCAGTCAGACAGGGGCCGGACCTTACGAGCAGTACTTC.

The count of this clone is one. The V call is TRBV10-3, the J call TRBJ2-3, with 9 bases matching TRBD1. The CDR3 is made up of 16 amino acids. Germline V gene lookup returns CDR1 ENHRY and CDR2 SYGVKD. The V gene end was trimmed by 5 bases and the J gene end by 6 bases; junction bases not matched to a gene: 12. DNA for the CDR3: TGTGCCATCAGTCTCCGGGACAGGGATCAGCTGGATACGCAGTATTTT. Translated: CAISLRDRDQLDTQYF.